This T cell receptor (beta chain) is from a study of PD-1 blockade in classical Hodgkin lymphoma. General study results and limits: By cycle point C4D1, TCR diversity had risen significantly in CD4+ cells (but not CD8+ cells). Baseline TCR diversity was reportedly lower in newly diagnosed patients than healthy donors. Possibly reflecting disease activity or prior therapy, repertoire differences have causes that remain undefined. Before treatment, complete responders showed about the same diversity as newly diagnosed patients.

Generated by immunoSEQ multiplex PCR, the TCRdb table keeps only in-frame clones and is missing some. This table has about 93,000 clones, around four fifths appearing once. The V gene's germline CDR1 is SEHNR and CDR2 FQNEAQ (reference sequence). Trimming pared 1 base from V and 0 bases from J, leaving 9 bases between. The CDR3 covers 16 residues. With respect to this clone: The target antigen is unknown.

Time point defined: cycle 4 day 1 (C4D1), after less than 7 weeks of nivolumab. Every patient was affected by relapse after autologous stem cell transplantation, while exposure to brentuximab vedotin was not uniform. This material consisted of peripheral blood mononuclear cells (PBMCs), taken before the fourth cycle of nivolumab. The chain has TRBV7-9 and TRBJ1-4; no firm D call. This TCR was recovered from a human donor with classical Hodgkin lymphoma. The CDR3 nucleotides are TGTGCCAGCAGCTTAGTCCGGGCTGCAACTAATGAAAAACTGTTTTTT. Translation gives CASSLVRAATNEKLFF.